These 18 T cell receptor beta chains originate from one sample sequenced in a study of blood T cell repertoires in COVID-19. Assay used: immunoSEQ multiplex PCR; TCRdb lists only in-frame clones, some missing. Of some 340,000 clones listed, around 83% are singletons. The source material was PBMCs or T cells enriched from blood (not recorded which). Receptors were obtained from a woman aged 45-65 years who had recovered from COVID-19.

This clone was seen a few times. V usage is TRBV28 and J usage is TRBJ1-3; possible D gene TRBD1, 5 bases. V shed 6 bases and J shed 0 bases, with 9 bases lying between them. Per germline, CDR1 MDHEN and CDR2 SYDVKM. The CDR3 sequence is 14 residues long. The CDR3 here is CASRPTGSGNTIYF. CDR3 DNA: TGTGCCAGCAGACCTACAGGCTCTGGAAACACCATATATTTT.

This clone was detected a few times. The J gene is TRBJ1-4, the V gene TRBV13, with no clear D. This CDR3 spans 15 amino acids. CDR1 is PRHDT, CDR2 FYEKMQ, per germline (reference sequence). Trimming stripped 2 bases from V and 0 bases from J, with 7 bases between. The CDR3 here is CASSLRATTNEKLFF. The CDR3 DNA sequence: TGTGCCAGCAGCTTACGAGCCACAACTAATGAAAAACTGTTTTTT. Complete variable domain (other parts from reference TRBV13 and TRBJ1-4): AAGVIQSPRHLIKEKRETATLKCYPIPRHDTVYWYQQGPGQDPQFLISFYEKMQSDKGSIPDRFSAQQFSDYHSELNMSSLELGDSALYFCASSLRATTNEKLFFGSGTQLSVL.

This rearrangement joins TRBV9 to TRBJ2-3; TRBD1 is a possible D gene (5 bases). The V gene's germline CDR1 is SGDLS and CDR2 YYNGEE. V was cut by 3 bases and J by 0 bases, with 8 bases left in between. The CDR3 extends over 14 amino acids. DNA of the CDR3: TGTGCCAGCAGCGACAAGGGGAGCACAGATACGCAGTATTTT. It is translated as CASSDKGSTDTQYF.

CDR3 amino acids: CASSSTNDRVSYGYTF. The CDR3 nucleotides are TGTGCCAGCAGCTCCACGAACGACAGGGTGAGTTACGGCTACACCTTC. The rearrangement joins TRBV6-2 or TRBV6-3 to TRBJ1-2; 7 bases are a match to TRBD1. Germline CDR1 and CDR2: MNHEY and SVGEGT. The CDR3 is 16 amino acids. Unmatched junction bases numbered 18, after V lost 6 bases and J lost 8 bases.

The rearrangement links TRBV18 to TRBJ1-3; weak D call: TRBD1 (6 bases). The germline V gene has CDR1 KGHSH and CDR2 LQKENI. The CDR3 spans 16 residues. The germline V and J ends were trimmed by 3 bases and 0 bases, with 12 bases remaining between them. The CDR3 here is CASSPLQGSSGNTIYF. The CDR3 nucleotides read TGTGCCAGCTCACCTCTCCAGGGGAGCTCTGGAAACACCATATATTTT.

This rearrangement joins TRBV5-1 to TRBJ1-1; no clear D gene. This CDR3 region has 15 residues. Per germline, CDR1 SGHRS and CDR2 YFSETQ. Trimming shortened V by 0 bases and J by 6 bases, and 15 bases separated the two germline ends. CDR3 sequence reads: CASSLAFSGRPEAFF. The CDR3 DNA is TGCGCCAGCAGCTTGGCCTTCTCGGGTCGTCCTGAAGCTTTCTTT.

In its sample, this clone was seen once. The V call is TRBV19, the J call TRBJ1-2; 12 nucleotides agree with TRBD1. This CDR3 comprises 13 residues. Trimming removed 8 bases from V and 5 bases from J; junction bases left unmatched: 3. Germline lookup yields CDR1 LNHDA and CDR2 SQIVND (reference sequence). The CDR3 nucleotides read TGTGCCAGTGGGACAGGGGGCTCGTATGGCTACACCTTC. Protein: CASGTGGSYGYTF.

The V gene is TRBV19, the J gene TRBJ1-1, with D tentatively TRBD1 (6 bases). Germline CDR1 LNHDA, CDR2 SQIVND (reference sequence). V shed 5 bases and J shed 0 bases, with 13 bases lying between them. CDR3 size: 15 residues. The CDR3 DNA reads TGTGCCAGTAGTGGGGACAACAGCATGAACACTGAAGCTTTCTTT. As protein: CASSGDNSMNTEAFF.

The chain carries TRBV3-1 (or the pseudogene TRBV3-2) and TRBJ2-7; 7 bases align to TRBD2. The CDR3 totals 15 residues. The trim removed 1 base at V and 4 bases at J, leaving 7 bases unmatched. Germline loops: CDR1 LGHDT, CDR2 YNNKEL (reference sequence). As DNA, the CDR3 is TGTGCCAGCAGCCAAGTGAGCGGGAACCCGTACGAGCAGTACTTC. Its translation is CASSQVSGNPYEQYF.

This chain joins TRBV20-1 and TRBJ2-4; tentative D call: TRBD2 (6 bases). The CDR3 extends over 15 amino acids. The V gene lost 3 bases and the J gene lost 3 bases, with 15 bases spanning the gap. The germline V gene encodes CDR1 DFQATT and CDR2 SNEGSKA (reference sequence). This CDR3 reads CSASPGRSGKNIQYF. The CDR3 DNA reads TGCAGTGCTAGTCCCGGGAGATCGGGCAAAAACATTCAGTACTTC.

This chain links TRBV4-2 with TRBJ2-2, with 16 bases that match TRBD2. CDR3 length: 16 residues. V shed 3 bases, J shed 6 bases, and the junction held 1 base outside the gene matches. Germline values: CDR1 LGHNA, CDR2 YNFKEQ. This chain's CDR3 is CASSHGTSGGAGELFF. CDR3 DNA: TGTGCCAGCAGCCACGGGACTAGCGGGGGGGCCGGGGAGCTGTTTTTT.

This chain uses TRBV7-9 with TRBJ2-1; possible D gene TRBD2, 5 bases. The CDR3 sequence is 14 residues long. CDR1 and CDR2 from the germline V gene are SEHNR and FQNEAQ (reference sequence). Trimming took off 1 base at V and 6 bases at J, with 10 bases between the two ends. The CDR3 bases are TGTGCCAGCAGCTTAGGAGCCCGGGGCAATGAGCAGTTCTTC. This sequence encodes CASSLGARGNEQFF.

The chain couples TRBV6-4 to TRBJ1-6; 9 positions match TRBD1. Trimming took 5 bases from V and 9 from J; bases not matched to a gene: 5. The CDR3 is 14 residues long. Germline loops: CDR1 MRHNA, CDR2 SNTAGT. The CDR3 region is CASSTGQGISPLHF. For the CDR3, the DNA is TGTGCCAGCAGTACCGGACAGGGGATTTCACCCCTCCACTTT.

The chain couples TRBV6-5 to TRBJ1-1; possibly TRBD1 for D (5 bases). V dropped 2 bases and J dropped 0 bases, with 10 bases sitting between them. CDR1 and CDR2 from the germline V gene are MNHEY and SVGAGI. The CDR3 has 15 amino acids. The DNA for the CDR3 is TGTGCCAGCAGTTACCAGGGTTACCTGAACACTGAAGCTTTCTTT. Protein product: CASSYQGYLNTEAFF.

V is TRBV7-9 and J is TRBJ1-1; D gene uncertain. Trimming shortened V by 1 base and J by 11 bases, and 17 bases separated the two germline ends. Germline V gene sequence: CDR1 SEHNR, CDR2 FQNEAQ (reference sequence). CDR3 length equals 14 residues. The CDR3 loop is CASSLDGEIRRAFF. DNA for the CDR3: TGTGCCAGCAGCTTAGATGGCGAGATCAGGAGGGCTTTCTTT.

This clone was seen a few times. CDR3 nucleotide sequence: TGCGCCAGCAGCCTTGGTAGTTTCTCGGGACAGGGGTATGGCTACACCTTC. Translating gives CASSLGSFSGQGYGYTF. The chain is built from TRBV5-1 and TRBJ1-2; TRBD1 agrees at 10 bases. With 4 bases clipped from V and 5 bases from J, the junction kept 14 bases outside the gene matches. The CDR3 is made up of 17 amino acids. Germline CDR1 reads SGHRS; CDR2 reads YFSETQ.

V gene TRBV9 combines with J gene TRBJ2-7; 8 nucleotides agree with TRBD2. Germline CDR1 and CDR2: SGDLS and YYNGEE. V lost 2 bases and J lost 5; bases outside the gene matches: 3. CDR3 length: 13 residues. The DNA for the CDR3 is TGTGCCAGCAGCGTCGCCGGGGGGGACGAGCAGTACTTC. It specifies CASSVAGGDEQYF.

This rearrangement joins TRBV4-2 to TRBJ1-3; no clear D gene. The CDR3 is 15 amino acids. Germline CDR1 reads LGHNA; CDR2 reads YNFKEQ. The germline V and J ends were trimmed by 2 bases and 0 bases, with 8 bases remaining between them. CDR3: CASSQPLSSGNTIYF. In nucleotides, the CDR3 is TGTGCCAGCAGCCAACCGCTAAGCTCTGGAAACACCATATATTTT.